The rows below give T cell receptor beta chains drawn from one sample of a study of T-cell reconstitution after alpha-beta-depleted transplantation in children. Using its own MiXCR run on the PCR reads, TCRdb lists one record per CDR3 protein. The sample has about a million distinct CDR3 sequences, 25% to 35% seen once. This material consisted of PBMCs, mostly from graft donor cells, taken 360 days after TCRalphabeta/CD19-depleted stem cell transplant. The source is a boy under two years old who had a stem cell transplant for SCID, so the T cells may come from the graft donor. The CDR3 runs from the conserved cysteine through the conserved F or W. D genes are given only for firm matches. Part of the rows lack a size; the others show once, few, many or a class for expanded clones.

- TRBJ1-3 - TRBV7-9 CASSERDAGNTIYF TGTGCCAGCAGCGAAAGGGACGCCGGAAACACCATATATTTT
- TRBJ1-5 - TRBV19 CASSIAYSNQPQHF TGTGCCAGTAGTATAGCCTATAGCAATCAGCCCCAGCATTTT
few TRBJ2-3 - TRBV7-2 CASSPYVDNTQYF TGTGCCAGCAGCCCTTACGTGGACAATACGCAGTATTTT
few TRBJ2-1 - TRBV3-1 CASSQVSGNEQFF TGTGCCAGCAGCCAAGTATCAGGGAATGAGCAGTTCTTC
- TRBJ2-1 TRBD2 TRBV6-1 CASTGLAGGPSPNNEQFF TGTGCCAGCACCGGACTAGCGGGGGGTCCTAGTCCCAACAATGAGCAGTTCTTC
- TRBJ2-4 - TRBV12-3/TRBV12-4 CASSHRSTVLAKNIQYF TGTGCCAGCAGTCACCGATCGACAGTACTAGCCAAAAACATTCAGTACTTC
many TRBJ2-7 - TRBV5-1 CASSPGQSSYEQYF TGTGCCAGCAGCCCCGGACAGTCCTCTTACGAGCAGTACTTC
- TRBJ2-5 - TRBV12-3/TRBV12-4 CATGGGVELGETQYF TGTGCCACCGGAGGAGGGGTCGAGCTAGGGGAGACCCAGTACTTC
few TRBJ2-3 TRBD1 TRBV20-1 CSARGQSSTDTQYF TGCAGTGCTAGGGGACAGAGTTCCACAGATACGCAGTATTTT
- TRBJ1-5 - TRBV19 CASKALRGGDQPQHF TGTGCCAGTAAGGCCCTTCGTGGGGGGGATCAGCCCCAGCATTTT
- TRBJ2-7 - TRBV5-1 CASSPPGGGGSYEQYF TGCGCCAGCAGCCCCCCCGGGGGAGGAGGGTCCTACGAGCAGTACTTC
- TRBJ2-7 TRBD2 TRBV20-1 CSAALPLAGDYEQYF TGCAGTGCTGCCCTTCCCCTAGCGGGGGATTACGAGCAGTACTTC
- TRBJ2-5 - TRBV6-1 CASSNRQGTQKTQYF TGTGCCAGCAGCAATCGTCAGGGAACGCAAAAGACCCAGTACTTC
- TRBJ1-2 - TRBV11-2 CASSSGGESPYGYTF TGTGCCAGCAGCTCAGGTGGCGAGTCCCCATATGGCTACACCTTC
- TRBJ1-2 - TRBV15 CATSRGRLSTFYGYTF TGTGCCACCAGCAGAGGGAGGCTGTCGACTTTCTATGGCTACACCTTC
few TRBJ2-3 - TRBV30 CAWSVLGGHGTDTQYF TGTGCCTGGAGTGTACTTGGAGGTCATGGCACAGATACGCAGTATTTT
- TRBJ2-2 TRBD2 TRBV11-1 CASSLGRTSGGANTGELFF TGTGCCAGCAGCTTAGGTCGGACTAGCGGGGGCGCGAACACCGGGGAGCTGTTTTTT
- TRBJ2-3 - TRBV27 CASSPGSHHLWPLSTDTQYF TGTGCCAGCAGTCCAGGATCCCATCATCTATGGCCCCTCAGCACAGATACGCAGTATTTT
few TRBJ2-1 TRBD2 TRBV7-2 CASSLVGLAGAEQFF TGTGCCAGCAGCTTAGTGGGACTAGCGGGGGCCGAGCAGTTCTTC
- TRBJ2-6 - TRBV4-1 CASSQAPRGANVLTF TGCGCCAGCAGCCAAGCCCCCCGGGGGGCCAACGTCCTGACTTTC
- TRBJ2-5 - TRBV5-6 CASSFRTNQETQYF TGTGCCAGCAGCTTCCGGACTAACCAAGAGACCCAGTACTTC
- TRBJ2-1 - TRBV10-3 CAISDQAGMSHEQFF TGTGCCATCAGTGATCAGGCAGGGATGAGCCATGAGCAGTTCTTC
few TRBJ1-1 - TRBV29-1 CSVEATEAFF TGCAGCGTTGAGGCCACTGAAGCTTTCTTT
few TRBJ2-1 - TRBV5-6 CASSSQGRPYNEQFF TGTGCCAGCAGTTCCCAGGGTCGCCCCTACAATGAGCAGTTCTTC
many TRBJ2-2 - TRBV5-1 CASSGGLPNTGELFF TGCGCCAGCAGCGGGGGACTTCCGAACACCGGGGAGCTGTTTTTT
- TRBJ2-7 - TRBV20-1 CCARLQQKSAYEQYF TGCTGTGCTAGACTCCAGCAAAAGTCGGCCTACGAGCAGTACTTC
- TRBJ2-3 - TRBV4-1 CASSQDRSATATDTQYF TGCGCCAGCAGCCAAGATCGATCGGCTACCGCCACAGATACGCAGTATTTT
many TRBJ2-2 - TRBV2 CASSELSGRTGELFF TGTGCCAGCAGTGAACTCAGTGGCCGAACCGGGGAGCTGTTTTTT
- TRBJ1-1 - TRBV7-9 CASSARTRNTEAFF TGTGCCAGCAGCGCTCGGACACGGAACACTGAAGCTTTCTTT
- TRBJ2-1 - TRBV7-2 CASSRSRGHNEQFF TGTGCCAGCAGCCGAAGTAGGGGCCACAATGAGCAGTTCTTC
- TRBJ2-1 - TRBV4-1 CASSQASPQGFSYNEQFF TGCGCCAGCAGCCAAGCTTCCCCGCAAGGATTCTCCTACAATGAGCAGTTCTTC
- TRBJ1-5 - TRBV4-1 CASSQGWSNQPQHF TGCGCCAGCAGCCAAGGATGGTCCAATCAGCCCCAGCATTTT